This T cell receptor (beta chain) was documented in a study of T cells in women clearing cervical HPV infection. Study results and caveats: TRBV6-7 relative abundance averaged approximately 0.11% in cases and 0.16% in controls.

Concerning this clone: What it recognizes is unknown. The CDR3 end lies 3 residues beyond the end of the read and is filled in from the germline J gene.

The CDR3 loop spans 18 amino acids. Germline V gene lookup returns CDR1 KGHSH and CDR2 LQKENI. The method was immunoSEQ multiplex PCR; TCRdb's version includes in-frame clones alone and lacks a portion of them. In all, the sample yields 25,000 to 35,000 clones. This chain connects TRBV18 to TRBJ2-2; 8 nucleotides agree with TRBD1. Sequencing used blood buffy coat. This TCR was sampled from a woman between 18 and 69 years old with a cervical HPV16 infection that either progressed to CIN3+ or cleared (not recorded which). The CDR3 loop reads CASSPYVLNRGMNSPLFF. The CDR3 bases that were read are TGTGCCAGCTCACCGTACGTACTAAACAGGGGGATGAATTCACCG. The variable domain in full, completed from reference TRBV18 and TRBJ2-2, reads NAGVMQNPRHLVRRRGQEARLRCSPMKGHSHVYWYRQLPEEGLKFMVYLQKENIIDESGMPKERFSAEFPKEGPSILRIQQVVRGDSAAYFCASSPYVLNRGMNSPLFFGEGSRLTVL.